Sequencing of this T cell receptor beta chain was carried out in a study of cytomegalovirus exposure and HLA in healthy donors. Study details: A data release that came early held tens of millions of unique TCRs from HLA-typed donors.

Overall study results and limits: Many donors shared some public TCRs, even though most TCR sequences were rare.

The PCR was carried out with 60 Vbeta primers and 13 Jbeta primers. Measured with immunoSEQ multiplex PCR; TCRdb has only the in-frame clones, and not every one. The table lists around 130,000 clones, approximately 61% of them singletons, with about 1.5% in the top ten. Germline CDR1 is MNHNS and CDR2 is SASEGT. V gave up 2 bases and J gave up 0 bases, with 5 bases separating them. The CDR3 spans 14 residues. As for this clone: Its antigen remains unknown.

Despite likely unrecorded immune exposures, the donors were nominally healthy at the time of sampling. This chain uses TRBV6-1 with TRBJ1-3; D gene uncertain. This sequence originates from a man aged 25 to 40 in good health and CMV-seropositive. Input material: PBMCs. The CDR3 sequence is CASSEQYSGNTIYF. As DNA, the CDR3 is TGTGCCAGCAGTGAACAGTACTCTGGAAACACCATATATTTT.